This paragraph covers one T cell receptor (beta chain) sequence. The antigen is unknown. The V end lost 6 bases, the J end lost 5 bases, and 10 bases lay between the germline ends. This CDR3 has 12 amino acids. CDR1 and CDR2 from the germline V gene are DFQATT and SNEGSKA (reference sequence). There were healthy Caucasian individuals from Russia, aged about 6 to 100, serving as donors. Extractions gave at least 6 micrograms of total RNA per sample. For the second PCR, which ran for roughly 6 to 12 cycles, a sample-barcoded 5' primer and a J-beta primer mix were used. Every cDNA molecule bore a tag from a template-switch adaptor containing 12 random nucleotides. TCRdb ran MiXCR on the 5' RACE reads and lists one entry per CDR3 protein. The data hold fewer than 2,000,000 distinct CDR3 sequences, with roughly 32% observed a single time. This record belongs to a study of blood T cells in healthy people across ages. Findings and caveats of the study: Long-lived donors had more naive CD4+ cells and higher diversity than aged donors.

The origin of this receptor is a woman younger than 45 in good health. Source material: blood. The chain combines TRBV20-1 with TRBJ1-4; a possible D gene is TRBD1 (6 bases). CDR3 protein: CSAAGQNEKLFF. The CDR3 coding sequence is TGCAGTGCCGCCGGACAGAATGAAAAACTGTTTTTT.